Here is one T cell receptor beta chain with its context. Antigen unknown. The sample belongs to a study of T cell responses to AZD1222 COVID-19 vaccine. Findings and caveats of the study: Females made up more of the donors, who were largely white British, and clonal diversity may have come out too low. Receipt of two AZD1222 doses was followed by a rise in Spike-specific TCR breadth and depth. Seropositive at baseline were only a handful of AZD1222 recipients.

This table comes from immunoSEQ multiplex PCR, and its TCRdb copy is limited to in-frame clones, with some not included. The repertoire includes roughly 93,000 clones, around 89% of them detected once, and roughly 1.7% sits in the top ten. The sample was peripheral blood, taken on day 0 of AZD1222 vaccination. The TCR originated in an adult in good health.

The CDR3 is CASLTGLGNQPQHF. CDR3 sequence (DNA): TGTGCCAGCCTTACAGGCTTGGGCAATCAGCCCCAGCATTTT. This chain connects TRBV5-8 to TRBJ1-5, with D perhaps TRBD1 (5 bases). The CDR3 is 14 amino acids. The V gene lost 7 bases and the J gene lost 2 bases, with 13 bases spanning the gap. In germline, CDR1 is SGHTS, CDR2 YDEGEE.